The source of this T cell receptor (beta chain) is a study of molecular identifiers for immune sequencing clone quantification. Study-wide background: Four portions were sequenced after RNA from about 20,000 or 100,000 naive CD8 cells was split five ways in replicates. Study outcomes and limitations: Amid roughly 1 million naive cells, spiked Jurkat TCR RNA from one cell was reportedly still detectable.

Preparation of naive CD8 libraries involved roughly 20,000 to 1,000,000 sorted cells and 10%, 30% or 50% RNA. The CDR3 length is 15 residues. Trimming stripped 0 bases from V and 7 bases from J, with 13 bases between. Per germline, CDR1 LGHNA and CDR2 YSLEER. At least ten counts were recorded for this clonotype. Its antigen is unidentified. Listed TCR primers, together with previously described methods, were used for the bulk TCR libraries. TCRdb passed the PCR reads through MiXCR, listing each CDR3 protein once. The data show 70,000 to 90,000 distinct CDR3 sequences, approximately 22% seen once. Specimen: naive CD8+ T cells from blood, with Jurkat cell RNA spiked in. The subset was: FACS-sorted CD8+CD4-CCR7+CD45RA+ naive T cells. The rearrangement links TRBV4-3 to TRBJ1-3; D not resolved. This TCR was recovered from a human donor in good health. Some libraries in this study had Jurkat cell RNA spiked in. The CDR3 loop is CASSQDLAGVNTIYF. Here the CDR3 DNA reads TGCGCCAGCAGCCAAGATTTGGCAGGCGTGAACACCATATATTTT.